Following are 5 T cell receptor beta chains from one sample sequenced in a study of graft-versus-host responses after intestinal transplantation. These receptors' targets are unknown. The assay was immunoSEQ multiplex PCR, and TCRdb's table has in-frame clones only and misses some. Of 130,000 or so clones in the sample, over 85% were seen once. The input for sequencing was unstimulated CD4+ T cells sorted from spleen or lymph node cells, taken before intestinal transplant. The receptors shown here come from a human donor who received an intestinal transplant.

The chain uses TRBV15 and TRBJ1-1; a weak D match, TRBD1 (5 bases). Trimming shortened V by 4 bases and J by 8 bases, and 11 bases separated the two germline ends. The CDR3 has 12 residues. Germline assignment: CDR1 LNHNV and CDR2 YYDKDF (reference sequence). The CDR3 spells CATSKNRGEAFF. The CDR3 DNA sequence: TGTGCCACCAGCAAAAATCGGGGGGAAGCTTTCTTT.

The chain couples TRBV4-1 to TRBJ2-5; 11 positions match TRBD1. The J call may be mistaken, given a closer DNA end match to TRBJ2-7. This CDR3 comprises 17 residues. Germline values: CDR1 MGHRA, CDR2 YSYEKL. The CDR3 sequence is CASSQGGGTGGAYEQYF. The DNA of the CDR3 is TGCGCCAGCAGCCAAGGCGGGGGGACAGGGGGAGCCTACGAGCAGTACTTC.

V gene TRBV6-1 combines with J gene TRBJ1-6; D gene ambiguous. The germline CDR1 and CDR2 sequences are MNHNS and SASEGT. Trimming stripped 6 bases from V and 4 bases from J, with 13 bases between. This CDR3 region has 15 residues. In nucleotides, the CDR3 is TGTGCCAGCAGGCAGTCGAAGGGATATAATTCACCCCTCCACTTT. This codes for CASRQSKGYNSPLHF.

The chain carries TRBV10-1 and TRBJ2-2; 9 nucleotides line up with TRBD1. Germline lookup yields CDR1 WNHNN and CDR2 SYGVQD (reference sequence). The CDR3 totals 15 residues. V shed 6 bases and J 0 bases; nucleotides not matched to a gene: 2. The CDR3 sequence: CASSHRGPNTGELFF. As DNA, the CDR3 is TGCGCCAGCAGCCACAGGGGGCCGAACACCGGGGAGCTGTTTTTT.

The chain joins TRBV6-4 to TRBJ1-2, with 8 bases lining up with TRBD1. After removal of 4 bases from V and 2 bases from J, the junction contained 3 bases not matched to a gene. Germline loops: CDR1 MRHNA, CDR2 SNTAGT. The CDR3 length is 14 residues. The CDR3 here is CASSADRANYGYTF. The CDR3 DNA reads TGTGCCAGCAGTGCGGACAGGGCCAACTATGGCTACACCTTC.